This T cell receptor beta chain was captured by sequencing in a study of control samples from healthy donors and cancer patients. Produced via immunoSEQ multiplex PCR; TCRdb's table is partial and in-frame only. The table shows over 150,000 clones, with about 93% occurring only once. This CDR3 region has 15 residues. CDR1 is LNHDA and CDR2 is SQIVND in the germline V gene (reference sequence). The V and J ends lost 6 bases and 3 bases, in that order; junction bases with no gene match: 10. Source material: blood. This chain joins TRBV19 and TRBJ2-7; 8 bases match TRBD1. The TCR sequence derives from a man younger than 35 in good health. Here the CDR3 DNA reads TGTGCCAGTAGGGGAGTAGGGACAGGATTCTACGAGCAGTACTTC. Its protein product is CASRGVGTGFYEQYF.